One and the same sample provided the 2 T cell receptor beta chains below, sequenced in a study of shared clonotypes between healthy human individuals. The protocol was immunoSEQ multiplex PCR, while the TCRdb copy is restricted to in-frame clones and leaves out a portion. The data contain about 2.3 million clones, more than 85% of them singletons. Source material: naive CD4+ T cells from PBMCs. Documented subset: CD45RA+ positively selected. The receptor set was obtained from a man aged 18 to 30 in good health. Some clones in this sample may be carry-over from other donors' samples.

The chain couples TRBV29-1 to TRBJ2-3, with D unresolved. CDR1 SQVTM and CDR2 ANQGSEA come from the germline V gene. V was shortened by 7 bases and J by 4 bases, with 6 bases between the two germline ends. The CDR3 extends over 10 amino acids. The CDR3 here is CSAEPDTQYF. CDR3 nucleotide sequence: TGCAGCGCCGAGCCAGATACGCAGTATTTT.

The V and J genes are TRBV12-5 and TRBJ1-2; D gene uncertain. Trimming took 0 bases from V and 6 from J, leaving 20 bases between them. The length of the CDR3 is 17 residues. CDR1 and CDR2 from the germline V gene are LGHNT and FRNRAP. The CDR3 region has the DNA TGTGCTAGTGGTTTGGTTTTAGGTGATGGGGAACGGGATGGCTACACCTTC. Translated, it gives CASGLVLGDGERDGYTF.